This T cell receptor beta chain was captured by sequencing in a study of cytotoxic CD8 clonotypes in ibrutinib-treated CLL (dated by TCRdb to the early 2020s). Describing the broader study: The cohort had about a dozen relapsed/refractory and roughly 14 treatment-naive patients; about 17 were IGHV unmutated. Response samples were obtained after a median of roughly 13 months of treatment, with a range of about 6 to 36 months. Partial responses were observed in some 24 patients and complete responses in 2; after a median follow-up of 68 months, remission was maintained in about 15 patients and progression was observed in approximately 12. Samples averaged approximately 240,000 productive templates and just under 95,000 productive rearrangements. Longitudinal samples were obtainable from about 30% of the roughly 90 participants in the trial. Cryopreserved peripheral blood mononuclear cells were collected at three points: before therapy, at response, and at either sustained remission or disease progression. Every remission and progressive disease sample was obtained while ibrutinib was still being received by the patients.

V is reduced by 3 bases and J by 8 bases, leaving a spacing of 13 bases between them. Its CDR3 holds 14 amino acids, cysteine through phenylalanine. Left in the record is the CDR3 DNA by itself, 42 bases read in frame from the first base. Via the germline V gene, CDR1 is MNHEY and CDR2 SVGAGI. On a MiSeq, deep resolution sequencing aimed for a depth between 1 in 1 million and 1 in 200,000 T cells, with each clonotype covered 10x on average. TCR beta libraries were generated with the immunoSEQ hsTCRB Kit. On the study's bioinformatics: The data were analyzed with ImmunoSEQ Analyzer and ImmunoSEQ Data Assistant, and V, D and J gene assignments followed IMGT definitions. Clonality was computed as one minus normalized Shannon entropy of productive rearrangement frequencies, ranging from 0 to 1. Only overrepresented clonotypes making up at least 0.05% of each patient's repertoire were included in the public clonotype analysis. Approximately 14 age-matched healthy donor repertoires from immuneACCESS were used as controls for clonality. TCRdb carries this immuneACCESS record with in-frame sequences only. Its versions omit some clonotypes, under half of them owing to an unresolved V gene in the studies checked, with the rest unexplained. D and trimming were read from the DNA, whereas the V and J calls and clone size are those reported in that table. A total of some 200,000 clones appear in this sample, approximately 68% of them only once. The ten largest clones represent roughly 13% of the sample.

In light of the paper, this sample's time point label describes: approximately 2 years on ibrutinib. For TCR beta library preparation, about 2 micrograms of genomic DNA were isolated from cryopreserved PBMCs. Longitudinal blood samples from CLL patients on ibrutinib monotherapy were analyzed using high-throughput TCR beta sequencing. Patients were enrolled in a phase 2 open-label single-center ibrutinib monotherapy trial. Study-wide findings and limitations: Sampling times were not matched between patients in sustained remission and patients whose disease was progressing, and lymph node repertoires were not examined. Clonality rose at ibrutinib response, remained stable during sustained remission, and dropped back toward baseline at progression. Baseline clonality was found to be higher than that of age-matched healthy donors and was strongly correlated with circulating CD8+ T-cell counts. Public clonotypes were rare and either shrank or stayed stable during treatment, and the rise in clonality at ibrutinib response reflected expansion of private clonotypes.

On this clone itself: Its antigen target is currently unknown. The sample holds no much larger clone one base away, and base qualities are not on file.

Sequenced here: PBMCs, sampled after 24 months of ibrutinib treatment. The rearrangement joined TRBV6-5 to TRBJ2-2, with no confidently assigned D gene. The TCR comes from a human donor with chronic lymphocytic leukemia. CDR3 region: CASSYGRLGGELFF. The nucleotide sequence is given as TGTGCCAGCAGTTATGGCAGATTAGGAGGGGAGCTGTTTTTT.